The 2 T cell receptor beta chains below all came from one sample that was sequenced in a study of T cell repertoires in cytomegalovirus infection. Their recognized antigens are unknown. TCRdb fed the reads into MiXCR, producing one record per CDR3 protein. The repertoire holds approximately 910,000 distinct CDR3 sequences, with less than 40% as singletons. The sample was cultured CD8+ T cells from PBMCs, taken from culture after CMV antigen stimulation. These receptors came from a human donor in good health (CMV status not recorded). Some clones in this sample may be carry-over from other donors' samples.

This clonotype was seen many times. This chain joins TRBV12-3 or TRBV12-4 and TRBJ2-5; D could derive from TRBD1 or TRBD2 (5 bases each). With 7 bases removed from V and 3 bases from J, the gap between germline ends came to 9 bases. The CDR3 has 12 residues. CDR3 amino acids: CASNRGKETQYF. CDR3 sequence (DNA): TGTGCCAGCAATCGGGGCAAAGAGACCCAGTACTTC.

This clonotype was seen a handful of times. The J gene is TRBJ2-1, the V gene TRBV20-1, with D possibly matching TRBD1 (6 bases). V lost 0 bases, J lost 4 bases, and 13 bases lay in between. The CDR3 loop spans 15 amino acids. Per germline, CDR1 DFQATT and CDR2 SNEGSKA (reference sequence). The chain's CDR3 is CSARDYRVVYNEQFF. As DNA, the CDR3 is TGCAGTGCTAGAGATTACAGGGTGGTTTACAATGAGCAGTTCTTC.